This TCR beta chain was captured by sequencing in a study of CD8+ T cells in alopecia areata. In each case, RNA was isolated and then reverse transcribed into cDNA as the sequencing template. TCRdb keeps only in-frame clones here, not all; method: immunoSEQ multiplex PCR. Of about 200,000 clones in the sample, roughly 60% were seen once. The CDR3 has 15 residues. Looked up from germline, CDR1 is MDHEN and CDR2 is SYDVKM. V was shortened by 4 bases and J by 1 base, with 14 bases between the two germline ends. Only a few counts were recorded for this clone. The treatment here: oral pan-JAK inhibitor, 5-10 mg twice daily. Lesional scalp punch biopsies and peripheral blood were collected from alopecia areata patients. Using a FACSAria, the CD4+ and CD8+ T cells were sorted from the PBMCs.

The sequence came from a human donor with alopecia areata. This material consisted of CD4+ T cells sorted from blood, taken at week 24, from a patient treated with tofacitinib. The chain joins TRBV28 to TRBJ2-7, with D uncertain. The CDR3 DNA follows: TGTGCCAGCAGTTCGGGCGGCGGCCTATCCTACGAGCAGTACTTC. Residues: CASSSGGGLSYEQYF.